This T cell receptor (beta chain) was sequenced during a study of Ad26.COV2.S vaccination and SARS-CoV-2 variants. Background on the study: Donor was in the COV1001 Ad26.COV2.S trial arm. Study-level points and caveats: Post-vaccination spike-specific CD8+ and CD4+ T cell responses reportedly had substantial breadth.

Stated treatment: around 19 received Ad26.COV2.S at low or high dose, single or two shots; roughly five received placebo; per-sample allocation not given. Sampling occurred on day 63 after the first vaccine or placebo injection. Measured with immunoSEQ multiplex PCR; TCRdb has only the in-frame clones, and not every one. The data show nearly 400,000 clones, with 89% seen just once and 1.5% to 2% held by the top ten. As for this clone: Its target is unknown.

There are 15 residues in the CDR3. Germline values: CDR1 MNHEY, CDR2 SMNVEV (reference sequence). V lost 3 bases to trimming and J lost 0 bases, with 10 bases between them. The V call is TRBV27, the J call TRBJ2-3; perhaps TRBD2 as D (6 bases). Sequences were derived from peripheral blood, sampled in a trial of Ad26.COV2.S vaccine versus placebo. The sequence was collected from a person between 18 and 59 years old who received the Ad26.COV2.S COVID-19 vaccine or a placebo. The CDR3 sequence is CASSFDGRSTDTQYF. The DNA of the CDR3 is TGTGCCAGCAGTTTTGACGGGAGAAGCACAGATACGCAGTATTTT.